This is a list of T cell receptor beta chains from one sample in a study of blood T cell repertoires in COVID-19. Libraries were prepared by immunoSEQ multiplex PCR; TCRdb keeps only in-frame clonotypes and omits some of them. In the table there are some 200,000 clones, 70% to 90% of which are singletons. Input material: peripheral blood. Receptor source: a woman older than 75 in a cohort sampled during active or convalescent COVID-19. Both conserved end residues are part of each CDR3. D genes are given only for firm matches.

TRBD1	TRBV15	TRBJ2-5	CATSRSTGAEETQYF	TGTGCCACCAGCAGATCAACAGGGGCCGAAGAGACCCAGTACTTC
TRBD2	TRBV29-1	TRBJ2-3	CSAILAGGPTDTQYF	TGCAGCGCTATACTAGCGGGAGGGCCCACAGATACGCAGTATTTT
-	TRBV9	TRBJ1-1	CASSIQARGYEAFF	TGTGCCAGCAGCATACAGGCCAGGGGATATGAAGCTTTCTTT
-	TRBV20-1	TRBJ1-5	CSASRARLDQPQHF	TGCAGTGCTAGTCGTGCTAGACTAGATCAGCCCCAGCATTTT
TRBD1	TRBV3-1/TRBV3-2	TRBJ2-1	CASSQSFGQGFEFF	TGTGCCAGCAGCCAGTCCTTCGGACAGGGTTTCGAGTTCTTC
-	TRBV15	TRBJ2-5	CATSRREETQYF	TGTGCCACCAGCAGGAGGGAGGAGACCCAGTACTTC
-	TRBV3-1/TRBV3-2	TRBJ2-6	CASSQAGITGANVLTF	TGTGCCAGCAGCCAAGCGGGGATTACTGGGGCCAACGTCCTGACTTTC
-	TRBV19	TRBJ1-1	CASSDTGREKAFF	TGTGCCAGTAGTGATACAGGGAGGGAAAAAGCTTTCTTT
-	TRBV4-1	TRBJ2-1	CASSRLGLPSNEQFF	TGCGCCAGCAGCCGCTTAGGACTACCCAGCAATGAGCAGTTCTTC
-	TRBV20-1	TRBJ1-6	CSASPDSSSYNSPLHF	TGCAGTGCTAGTCCGGACTCGAGCTCCTATAATTCACCCCTCCACTTT
-	TRBV29-1	TRBJ1-2	CSDATGGHGYTF	TGCAGCGACGCGACGGGGGGGCATGGCTACACCTTC
TRBD1	TRBV30	TRBJ1-5	CAWSKGANQPQHF	TGTGCCTGGAGTAAGGGGGCGAATCAGCCCCAGCATTTT
TRBD1	TRBV5-1	TRBJ2-2	CASSSGQGVIGELFF	TGCGCCAGCAGTTCGGGACAGGGGGTAATCGGGGAGCTGTTTTTT
TRBD1	TRBV2	TRBJ1-5	CASRGTGDSQPQHF	TGTGCCAGCAGAGGGACAGGGGATAGTCAGCCCCAGCATTTT
TRBD1	TRBV11-3	TRBJ2-3	CASSLDRGSTDTQYF	TGTGCCAGCAGCCTGGACAGGGGGAGCACAGATACGCAGTATTTT
-	TRBV4-3	TRBJ1-2	CASSQGLGEASNYGYTF	TGCGCCAGCAGCCAAGGGTTAGGAGAGGCATCTAACTATGGCTACACCTTC
-	TRBV9	TRBJ2-7	CASSVSVSYEQYF	TGTGCCAGCAGCGTATCAGTGTCCTACGAGCAGTACTTC